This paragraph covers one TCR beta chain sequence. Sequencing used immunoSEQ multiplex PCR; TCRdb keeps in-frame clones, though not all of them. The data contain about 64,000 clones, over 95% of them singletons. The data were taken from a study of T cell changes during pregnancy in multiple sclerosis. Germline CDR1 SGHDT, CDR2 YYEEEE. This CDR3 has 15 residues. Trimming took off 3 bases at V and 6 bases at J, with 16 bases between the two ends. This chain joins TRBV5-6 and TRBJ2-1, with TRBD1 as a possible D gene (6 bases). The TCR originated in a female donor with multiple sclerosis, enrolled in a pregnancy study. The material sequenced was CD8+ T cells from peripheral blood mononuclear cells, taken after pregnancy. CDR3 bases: TGTGCCAGCAGCTGGGGGCCCCAAGAGGGCAATGAGCAGTTCTTC. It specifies CASSWGPQEGNEQFF.